This TCR beta chain came from a study of prognosis after radiotherapy for stage I lung cancer. With regard to this clonotype: Its antigen is as yet unknown.

Whole-study results and caveats: Patients without metastases reportedly showed TRBV and TRBJ gene usage unlike that of patients with metastases. Stereotactic body radiation therapy was followed by a fall in unique TCR clone counts, with a median of around 10,000 versus 6,900.

Two-round multiplex PCR on genomic DNA was the method by which TCR beta CDR3 was amplified. Primers targeting each individual TRBV and TRBJ gene were applied in first-round PCR. TCRdb re-derived calls from the multiplex PCR reads in MiXCR, one entry per CDR3 protein. The sample has several thousand distinct CDR3 sequences; less than 70% are singletons. Trimming stripped 4 bases from V and 4 bases from J, with 13 bases between. CDR1 and CDR2 from the germline V gene are MNHEY and SVGEGT. The CDR3 spans 14 residues. The sample was PBMCs, taken before or after stereotactic body radiation therapy (not recorded which). The rearrangement joins TRBV6-2 or TRBV6-3 to TRBJ1-2; D remains ambiguous. The clonotype originates from a donor aged 50 or older with non-small cell lung cancer. The CDR3 DNA is TGTGCCAGCAGTTCCGCTGGGCCTACCTATGGCTACACCTTC. This sequence encodes CASSSAGPTYGYTF.